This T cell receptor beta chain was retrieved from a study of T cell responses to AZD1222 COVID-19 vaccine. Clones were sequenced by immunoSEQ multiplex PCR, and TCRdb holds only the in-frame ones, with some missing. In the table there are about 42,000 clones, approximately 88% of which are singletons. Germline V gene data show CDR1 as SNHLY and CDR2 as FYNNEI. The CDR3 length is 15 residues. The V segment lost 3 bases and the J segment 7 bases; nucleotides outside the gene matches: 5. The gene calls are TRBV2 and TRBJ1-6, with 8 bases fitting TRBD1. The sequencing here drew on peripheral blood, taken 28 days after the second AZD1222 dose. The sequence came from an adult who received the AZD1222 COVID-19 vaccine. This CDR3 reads CASSEIRTGNSPLHF. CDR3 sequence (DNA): TGTGCCAGCAGTGAGATTCGGACAGGGAATTCACCCCTCCACTTT.